This T cell receptor (beta chain) was captured by sequencing in a study of T cells after yellow fever vaccination. For the study at large: Preparation of the low-cell-number fractions used SMART-Seq v4 Ultra Low Input.

Points from the study as a whole: Though it reached lower strength, the secondary response hit its peak faster, day 5 versus 15. At under 98% for CD4 and approximately 89% for CD8, most primary-vaccination clones showed up again after the booster.

The V gene's germline CDR1 is ENHRY and CDR2 SYGVKD. Trimming removed 0 bases at V and 2 bases at J, with 7 bases between. This CDR3 is built from 14 residues. This clonotype was seen more than once but under ten times. Its cognate antigen is unknown. Conversion of TCR transcripts into cDNA relied on 5'RACE template switching, which added a universal primer site and UMIs. TCRdb re-called the 5' RACE reads through MiXCR, storing one row per CDR3 protein. The table includes hundreds of thousands of distinct CDR3 sequences, 13% detected once. This material consisted of PBMCs, taken on the day of the yellow fever booster vaccination. The chain employs TRBV10-3 and TRBJ1-2; D not resolved. The receptor comes from a man aged 25 to 45 who received the YFV17D yellow fever vaccine. The CDR3 sequence: CAISESPGNYGYTF. In nucleotides, the CDR3 is TGTGCCATCAGTGAGTCGCCGGGCAACTATGGCTACACCTTC.